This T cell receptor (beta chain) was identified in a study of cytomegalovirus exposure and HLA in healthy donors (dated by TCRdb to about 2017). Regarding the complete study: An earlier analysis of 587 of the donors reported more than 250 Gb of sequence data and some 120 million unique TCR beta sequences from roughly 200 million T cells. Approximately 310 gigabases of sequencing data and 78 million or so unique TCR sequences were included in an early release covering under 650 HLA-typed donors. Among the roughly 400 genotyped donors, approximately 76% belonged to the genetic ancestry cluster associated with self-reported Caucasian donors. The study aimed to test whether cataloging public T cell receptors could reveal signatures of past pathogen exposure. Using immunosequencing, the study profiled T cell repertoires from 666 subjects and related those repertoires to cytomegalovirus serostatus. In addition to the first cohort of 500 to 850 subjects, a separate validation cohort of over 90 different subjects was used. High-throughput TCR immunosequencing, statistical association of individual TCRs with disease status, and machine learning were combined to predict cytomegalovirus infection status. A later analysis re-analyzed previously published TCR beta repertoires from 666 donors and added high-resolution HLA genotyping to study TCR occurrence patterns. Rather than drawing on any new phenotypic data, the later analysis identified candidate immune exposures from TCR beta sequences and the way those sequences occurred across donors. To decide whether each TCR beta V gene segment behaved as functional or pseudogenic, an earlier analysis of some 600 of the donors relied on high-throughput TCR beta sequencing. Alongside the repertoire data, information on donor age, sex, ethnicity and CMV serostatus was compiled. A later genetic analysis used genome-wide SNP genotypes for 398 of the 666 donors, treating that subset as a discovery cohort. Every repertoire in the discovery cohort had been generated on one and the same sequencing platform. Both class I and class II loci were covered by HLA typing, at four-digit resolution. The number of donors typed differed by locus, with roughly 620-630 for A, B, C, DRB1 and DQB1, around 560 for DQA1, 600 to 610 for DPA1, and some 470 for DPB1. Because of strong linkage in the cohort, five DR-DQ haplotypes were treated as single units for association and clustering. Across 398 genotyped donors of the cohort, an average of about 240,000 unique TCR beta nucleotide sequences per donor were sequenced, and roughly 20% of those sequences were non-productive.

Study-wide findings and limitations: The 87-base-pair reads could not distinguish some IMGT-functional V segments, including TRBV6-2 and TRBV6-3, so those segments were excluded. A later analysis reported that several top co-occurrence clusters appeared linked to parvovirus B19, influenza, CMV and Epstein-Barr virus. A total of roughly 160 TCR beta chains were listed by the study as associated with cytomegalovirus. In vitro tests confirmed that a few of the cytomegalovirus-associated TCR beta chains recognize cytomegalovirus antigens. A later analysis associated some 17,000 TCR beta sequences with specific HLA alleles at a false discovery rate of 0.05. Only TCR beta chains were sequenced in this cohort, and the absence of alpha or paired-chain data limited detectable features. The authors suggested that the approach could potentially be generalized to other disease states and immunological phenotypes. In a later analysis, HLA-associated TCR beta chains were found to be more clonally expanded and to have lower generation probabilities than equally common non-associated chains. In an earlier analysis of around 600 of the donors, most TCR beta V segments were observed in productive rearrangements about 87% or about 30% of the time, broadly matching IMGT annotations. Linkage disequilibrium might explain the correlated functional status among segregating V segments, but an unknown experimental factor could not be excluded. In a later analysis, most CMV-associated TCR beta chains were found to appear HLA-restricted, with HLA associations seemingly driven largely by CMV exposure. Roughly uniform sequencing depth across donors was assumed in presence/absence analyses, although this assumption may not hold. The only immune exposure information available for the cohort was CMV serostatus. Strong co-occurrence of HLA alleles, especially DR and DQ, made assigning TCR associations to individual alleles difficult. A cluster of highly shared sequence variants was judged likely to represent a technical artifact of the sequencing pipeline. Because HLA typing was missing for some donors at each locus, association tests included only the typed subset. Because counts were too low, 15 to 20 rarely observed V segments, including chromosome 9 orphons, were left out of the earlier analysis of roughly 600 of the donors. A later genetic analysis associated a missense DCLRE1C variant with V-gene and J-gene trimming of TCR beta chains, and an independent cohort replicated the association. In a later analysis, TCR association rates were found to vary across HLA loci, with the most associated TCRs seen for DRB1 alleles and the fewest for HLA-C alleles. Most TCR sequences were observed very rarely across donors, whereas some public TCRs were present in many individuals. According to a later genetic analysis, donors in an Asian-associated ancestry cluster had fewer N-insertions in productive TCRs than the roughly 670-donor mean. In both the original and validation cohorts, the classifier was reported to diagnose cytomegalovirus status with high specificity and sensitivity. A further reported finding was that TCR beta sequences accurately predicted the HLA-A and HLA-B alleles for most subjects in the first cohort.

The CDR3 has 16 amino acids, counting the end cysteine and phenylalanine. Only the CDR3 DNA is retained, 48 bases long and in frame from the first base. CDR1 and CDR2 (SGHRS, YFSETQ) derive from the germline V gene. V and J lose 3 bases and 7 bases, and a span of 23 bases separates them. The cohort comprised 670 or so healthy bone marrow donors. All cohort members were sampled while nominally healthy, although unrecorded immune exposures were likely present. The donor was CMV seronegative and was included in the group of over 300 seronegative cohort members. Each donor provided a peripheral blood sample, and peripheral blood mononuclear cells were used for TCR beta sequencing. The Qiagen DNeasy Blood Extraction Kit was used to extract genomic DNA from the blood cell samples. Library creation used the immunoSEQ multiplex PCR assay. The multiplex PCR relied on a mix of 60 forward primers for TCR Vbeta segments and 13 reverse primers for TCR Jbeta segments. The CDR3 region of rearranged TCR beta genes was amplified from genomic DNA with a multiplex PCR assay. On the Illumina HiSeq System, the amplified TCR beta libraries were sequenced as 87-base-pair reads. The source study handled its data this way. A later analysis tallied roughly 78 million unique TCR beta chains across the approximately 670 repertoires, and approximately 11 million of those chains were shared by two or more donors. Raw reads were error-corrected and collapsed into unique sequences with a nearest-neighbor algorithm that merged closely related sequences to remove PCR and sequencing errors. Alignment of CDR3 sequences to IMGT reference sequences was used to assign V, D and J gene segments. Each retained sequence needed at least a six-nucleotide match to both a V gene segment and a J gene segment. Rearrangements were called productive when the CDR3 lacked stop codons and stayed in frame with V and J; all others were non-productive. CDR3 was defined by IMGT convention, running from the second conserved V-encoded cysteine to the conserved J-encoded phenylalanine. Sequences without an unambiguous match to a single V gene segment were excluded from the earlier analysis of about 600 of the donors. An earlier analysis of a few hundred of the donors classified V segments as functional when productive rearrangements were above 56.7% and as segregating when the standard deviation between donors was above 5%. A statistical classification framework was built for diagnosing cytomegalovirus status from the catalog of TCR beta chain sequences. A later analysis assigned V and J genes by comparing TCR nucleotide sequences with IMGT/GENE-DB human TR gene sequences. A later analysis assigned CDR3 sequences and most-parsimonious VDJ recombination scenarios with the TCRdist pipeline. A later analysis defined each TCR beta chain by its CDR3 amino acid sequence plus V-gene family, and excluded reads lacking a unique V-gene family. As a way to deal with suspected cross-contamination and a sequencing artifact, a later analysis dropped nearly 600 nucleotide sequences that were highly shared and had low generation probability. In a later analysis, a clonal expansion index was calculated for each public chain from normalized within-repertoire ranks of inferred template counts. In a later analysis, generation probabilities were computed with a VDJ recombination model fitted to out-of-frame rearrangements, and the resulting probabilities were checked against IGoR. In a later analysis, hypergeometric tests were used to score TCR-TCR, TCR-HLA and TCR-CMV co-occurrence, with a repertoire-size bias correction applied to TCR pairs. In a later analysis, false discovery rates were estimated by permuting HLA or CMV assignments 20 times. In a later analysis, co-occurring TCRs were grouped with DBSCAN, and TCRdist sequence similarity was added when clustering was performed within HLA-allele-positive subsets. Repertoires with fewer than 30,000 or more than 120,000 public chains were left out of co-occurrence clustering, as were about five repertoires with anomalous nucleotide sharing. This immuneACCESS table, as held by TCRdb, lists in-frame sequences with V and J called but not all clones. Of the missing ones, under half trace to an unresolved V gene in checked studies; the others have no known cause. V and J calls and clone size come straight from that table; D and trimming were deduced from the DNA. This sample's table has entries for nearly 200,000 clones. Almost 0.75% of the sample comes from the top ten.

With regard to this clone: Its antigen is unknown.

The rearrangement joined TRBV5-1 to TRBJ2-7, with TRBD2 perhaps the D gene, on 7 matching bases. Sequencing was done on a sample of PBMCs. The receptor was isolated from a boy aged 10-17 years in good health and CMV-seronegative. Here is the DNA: TGCGCCAGCAGCTGGATGGGTGCGGGGGCTATCGGGGAGCAGTACTTC. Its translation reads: CASSWMGAGAIGEQYF.